This T cell receptor beta chain derives from a study of T cells in women clearing cervical HPV infection. Study-wide findings and caveats: Repertoire richness, not evenness, was significantly elevated in CIN3+ cases versus controls.

Per germline, CDR1 SGDLS and CDR2 YYNGEE. The CDR3 is 14 residues long. Trimming took 4 bases from V and 7 from J; bases not matched to a gene: 8. Average input was about 1,200 ng genomic DNA for immunoSEQ TCR beta CDR3 amplification. TCRdb's copy holds only in-frame clones and misses some; the assay was immunoSEQ multiplex PCR. The specimen's table records 20,000 to 25,000 clones. Points on this clone: As yet, its antigen is unknown. The DNA ends 3 residues before the CDR3 does, and the rest of the CDR3 is filled in from the germline J gene.

V usage is TRBV9 and J usage is TRBJ2-5; TRBD2 aligns across 9 bases. Specimen: blood buffy coat. The clonotype comes from a woman between 18 and 75 years old with a cervical HPV16 infection that either progressed to CIN3+ or cleared (not recorded which). CDR3 sequence reads: CASSPQTSGGTQYF. The CDR3 DNA, read in part, is TGTGCCAGCAGCCCCCAGACTAGCGGAGGGACC.